This TCR beta chain comes out of a study of blood T cell repertoires in COVID-19. Study in general: Italy, Spain and the United States were the sources of the convalescent and acute COVID-19 samples. PBMCs, B-cell-depleted T cells, or T cells provided the cDNA or gDNA that made up the material.

In the original workflow: Scientists estimated how many nucleated cells there were by amplifying reference gene primers. This table comes from immunoSEQ multiplex PCR, and its TCRdb copy is limited to in-frame clones, with some not included. The DNA was the basis for D and trimming; V, J and clone size are from that table. The sample records 90,000 to 110,000 clones, about 85% being singletons. The trim removed 0 bases at V and 8 bases at J, leaving 6 bases unmatched. The CDR3 spans 15 residues. CDR1 is KGHDR, CDR2 SFDVKD, per germline. The chain recombines TRBV24-1 with TRBJ2-3; 8 bases fit TRBD2. The sequenced sample consisted of peripheral blood. The receptor was derived from a middle-aged man with acute or convalescent COVID-19. The CDR3 loop reads CATSDLEAGEGTQYF. The CDR3 DNA reads as TGTGCCACCAGTGATTTGGAAGCGGGAGAGGGTACGCAGTATTTT.